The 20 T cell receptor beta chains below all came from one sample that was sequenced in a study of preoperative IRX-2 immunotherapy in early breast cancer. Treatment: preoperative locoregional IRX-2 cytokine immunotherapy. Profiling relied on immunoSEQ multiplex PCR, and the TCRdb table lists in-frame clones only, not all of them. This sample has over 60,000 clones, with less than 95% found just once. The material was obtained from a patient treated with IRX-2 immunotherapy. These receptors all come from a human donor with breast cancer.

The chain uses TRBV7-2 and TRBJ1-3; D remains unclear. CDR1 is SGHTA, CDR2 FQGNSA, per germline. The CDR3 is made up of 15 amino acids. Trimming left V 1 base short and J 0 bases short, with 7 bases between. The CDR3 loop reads CASSLGPSSGNTIYF. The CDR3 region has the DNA TGTGCCAGCAGCTTAGGTCCGAGCTCTGGAAACACCATATATTTT. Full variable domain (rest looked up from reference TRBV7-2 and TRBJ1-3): GAGVSQSPSNKVTEKGKDVELRCDPISGHTALYWYRQSLGQGLEFLIYFQGNSAPDKSGLPSDRFSAERTGGSVSTLTIQRTQQEDSAVYLCASSLGPSSGNTIYFGEGSWLTVV.

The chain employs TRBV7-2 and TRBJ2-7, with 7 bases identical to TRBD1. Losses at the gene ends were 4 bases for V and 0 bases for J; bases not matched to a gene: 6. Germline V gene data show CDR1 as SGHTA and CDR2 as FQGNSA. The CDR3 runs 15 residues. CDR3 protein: CASSSGQYSSYEQYF. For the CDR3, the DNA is TGTGCCAGCAGCTCGGGACAGTATAGCTCCTACGAGCAGTACTTC.

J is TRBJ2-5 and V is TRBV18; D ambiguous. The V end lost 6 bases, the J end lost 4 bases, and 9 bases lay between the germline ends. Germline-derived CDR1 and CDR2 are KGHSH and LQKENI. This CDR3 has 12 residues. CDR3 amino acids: CASSSGRETQYF. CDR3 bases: TGTGCCAGCTCTTCAGGACGAGAGACCCAGTACTTC.

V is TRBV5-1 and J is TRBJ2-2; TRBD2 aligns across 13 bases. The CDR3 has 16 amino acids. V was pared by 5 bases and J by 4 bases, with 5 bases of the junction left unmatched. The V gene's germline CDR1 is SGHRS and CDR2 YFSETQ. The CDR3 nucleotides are TGCGCCAGCAGATGGGGACTAGCGGGGCGCACCGGGGAGCTGTTTTTT. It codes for CASRWGLAGRTGELFF. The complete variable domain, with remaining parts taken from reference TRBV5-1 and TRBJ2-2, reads KAGVTQTPRYLIKTRGQQVTLSCSPISGHRSVSWYQQTPGQGLQFLFEYFSETQRNKGNFPGRFSGRQFSNSRSEMNVSTLELGDSALYLCASRWGLAGRTGELFFGEGSRLTVL.

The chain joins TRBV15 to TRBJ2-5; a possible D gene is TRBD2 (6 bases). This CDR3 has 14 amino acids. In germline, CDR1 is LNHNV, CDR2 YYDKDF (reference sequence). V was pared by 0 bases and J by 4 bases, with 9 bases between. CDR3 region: CATSREQGGETQYF. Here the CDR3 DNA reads TGTGCCACCAGCAGAGAGCAGGGAGGAGAGACCCAGTACTTC.

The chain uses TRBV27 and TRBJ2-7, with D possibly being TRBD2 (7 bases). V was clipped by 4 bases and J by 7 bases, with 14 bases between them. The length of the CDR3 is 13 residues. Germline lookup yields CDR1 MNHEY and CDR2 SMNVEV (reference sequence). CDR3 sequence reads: CASSWGGAWEQYF. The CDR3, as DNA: TGTGCCAGCAGTTGGGGGGGGGCCTGGGAGCAGTACTTC.

CDR3 DNA sequence: TGTGCCAGTAGTACCGGCCCAGGGAAGAGAGCCAAAAACATTCAGTACTTC. It specifies CASSTGPGKRAKNIQYF. The chain uses TRBV19 and TRBJ2-4, with D perhaps matching TRBD1 (5 bases). The CDR3 sequence is 17 residues long. Trimming left V 4 bases short and J 0 bases short, with 16 bases between. Per the germline V gene, CDR1 is LNHDA and CDR2 is SQIVND (reference sequence). The full variable domain, completed using reference TRBV19 and TRBJ2-4, is DGGITQSPKYLFRKEGQNVTLSCEQNLNHDAMYWYRQDPGQGLRLIYYSQIVNDFQKGDIAEGYSVSREKKESFPLTVTSAQKNPTAFYLCASSTGPGKRAKNIQYFGAGTRLSVL.

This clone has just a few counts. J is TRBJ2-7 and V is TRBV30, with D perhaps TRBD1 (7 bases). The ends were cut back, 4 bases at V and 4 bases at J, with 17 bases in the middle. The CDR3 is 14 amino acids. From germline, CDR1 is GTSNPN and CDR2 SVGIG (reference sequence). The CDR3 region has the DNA TGTGCCTGGATCAAAGGAGGGGGCGGATACGAGCAGTACTTC. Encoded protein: CAWIKGGGGYEQYF.

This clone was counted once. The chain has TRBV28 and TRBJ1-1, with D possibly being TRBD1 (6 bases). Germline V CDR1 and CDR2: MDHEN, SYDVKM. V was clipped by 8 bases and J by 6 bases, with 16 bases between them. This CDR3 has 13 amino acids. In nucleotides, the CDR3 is TGTGCCAGCTCGTGGCAGGGGATGGCTGAAGCTTTCTTT. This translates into CASSWQGMAEAFF.

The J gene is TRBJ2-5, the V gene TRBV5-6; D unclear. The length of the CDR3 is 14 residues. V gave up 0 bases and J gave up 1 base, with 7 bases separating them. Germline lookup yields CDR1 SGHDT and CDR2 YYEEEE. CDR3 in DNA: TGTGCCAGCAGCTTGGGGTGGGGCCAAGAGACCCAGTACTTC. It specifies CASSLGWGQETQYF.

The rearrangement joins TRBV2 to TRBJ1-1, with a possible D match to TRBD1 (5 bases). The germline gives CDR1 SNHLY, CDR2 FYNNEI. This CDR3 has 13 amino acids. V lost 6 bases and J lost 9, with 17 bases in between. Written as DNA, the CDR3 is TGTGCCAGCAGAGGGACTGGTATGCCTCAAGCTTTCTTT. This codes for CASRGTGMPQAFF.

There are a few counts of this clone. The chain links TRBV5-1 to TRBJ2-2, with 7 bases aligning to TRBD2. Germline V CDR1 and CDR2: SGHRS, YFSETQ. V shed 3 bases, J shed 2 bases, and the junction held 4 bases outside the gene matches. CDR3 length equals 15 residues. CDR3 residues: CASSYTSVNTGELFF. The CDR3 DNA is TGCGCCAGCAGCTATACTAGCGTTAACACCGGGGAGCTGTTTTTT. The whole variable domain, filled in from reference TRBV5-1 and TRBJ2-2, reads KAGVTQTPRYLIKTRGQQVTLSCSPISGHRSVSWYQQTPGQGLQFLFEYFSETQRNKGNFPGRFSGRQFSNSRSEMNVSTLELGDSALYLCASSYTSVNTGELFFGEGSRLTVL.

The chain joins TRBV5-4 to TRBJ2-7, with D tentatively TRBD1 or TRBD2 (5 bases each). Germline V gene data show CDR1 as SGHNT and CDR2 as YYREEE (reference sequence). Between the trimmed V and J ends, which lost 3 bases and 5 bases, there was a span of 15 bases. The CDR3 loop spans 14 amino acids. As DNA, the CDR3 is TGTGCCAGCAGCTCTTTGGGTTCGGGGCACGAGCAGTACTTC. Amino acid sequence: CASSSLGSGHEQYF.

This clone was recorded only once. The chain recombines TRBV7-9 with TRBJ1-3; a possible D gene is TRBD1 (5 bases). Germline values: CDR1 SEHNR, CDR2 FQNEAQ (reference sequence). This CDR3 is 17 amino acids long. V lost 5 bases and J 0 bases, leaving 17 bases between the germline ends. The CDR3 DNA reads TGTGCCAGCAGCCGACAATGGGACGTAGACTCTGGAAACACCATATATTTT. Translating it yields CASSRQWDVDSGNTIYF.

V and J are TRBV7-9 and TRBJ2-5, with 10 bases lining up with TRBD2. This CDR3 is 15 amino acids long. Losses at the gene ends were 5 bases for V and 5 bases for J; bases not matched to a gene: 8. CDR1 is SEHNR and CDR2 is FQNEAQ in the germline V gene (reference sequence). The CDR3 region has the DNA TGTGCCAGCAGCATAAGCGGGGGGGAAGCGGAGACCCAGTACTTC. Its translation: CASSISGGEAETQYF.

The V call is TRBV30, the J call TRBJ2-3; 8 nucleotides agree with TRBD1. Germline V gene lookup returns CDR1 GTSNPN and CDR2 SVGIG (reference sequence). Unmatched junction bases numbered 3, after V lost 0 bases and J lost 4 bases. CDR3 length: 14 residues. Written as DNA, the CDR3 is TGTGCCTGGAGTGTATCAGGGGGCGCAGATACGCAGTATTTT. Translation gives CAWSVSGGADTQYF.

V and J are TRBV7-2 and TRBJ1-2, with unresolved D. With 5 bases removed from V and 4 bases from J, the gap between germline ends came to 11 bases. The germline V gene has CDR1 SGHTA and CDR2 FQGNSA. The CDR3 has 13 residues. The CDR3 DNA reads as TGTGCCAGCAGCCCCCGTGGTGGCTATGGCTACACCTTC. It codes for CASSPRGGYGYTF. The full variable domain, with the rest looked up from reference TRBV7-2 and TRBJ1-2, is GAGVSQSPSNKVTEKGKDVELRCDPISGHTALYWYRQSLGQGLEFLIYFQGNSAPDKSGLPSDRFSAERTGGSVSTLTIQRTQQEDSAVYLCASSPRGGYGYTFGSGTRLTVV.

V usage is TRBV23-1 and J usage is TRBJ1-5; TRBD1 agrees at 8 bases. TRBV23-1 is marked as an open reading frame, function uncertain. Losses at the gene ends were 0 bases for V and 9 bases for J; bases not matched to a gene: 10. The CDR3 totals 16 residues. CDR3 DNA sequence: TGCGCCAGCAGTCAATCGCTGGGGGACAGGCTCGCGCCCCAGCATTTT. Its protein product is CASSQSLGDRLAPQHF.

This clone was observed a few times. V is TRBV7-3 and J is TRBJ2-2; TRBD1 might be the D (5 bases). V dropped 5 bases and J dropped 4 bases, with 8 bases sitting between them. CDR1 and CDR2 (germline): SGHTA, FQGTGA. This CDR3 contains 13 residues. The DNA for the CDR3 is TGTGCCAGCAGCCAGGACATCACCGGGGAGCTGTTTTTT. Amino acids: CASSQDITGELFF.

The CDR3 sequence: CASSISGQYGYTF. The CDR3 DNA is TGTGCCAGTAGTATATCCGGACAGTATGGCTACACCTTC. This rearrangement joins TRBV19 to TRBJ1-2, with D perhaps TRBD1 (6 bases). Deletions cut 2 bases from V and 5 bases from J, with 9 bases between. This CDR3 is 13 amino acids long. Germline CDR1 is LNHDA and CDR2 is SQIVND (reference sequence).